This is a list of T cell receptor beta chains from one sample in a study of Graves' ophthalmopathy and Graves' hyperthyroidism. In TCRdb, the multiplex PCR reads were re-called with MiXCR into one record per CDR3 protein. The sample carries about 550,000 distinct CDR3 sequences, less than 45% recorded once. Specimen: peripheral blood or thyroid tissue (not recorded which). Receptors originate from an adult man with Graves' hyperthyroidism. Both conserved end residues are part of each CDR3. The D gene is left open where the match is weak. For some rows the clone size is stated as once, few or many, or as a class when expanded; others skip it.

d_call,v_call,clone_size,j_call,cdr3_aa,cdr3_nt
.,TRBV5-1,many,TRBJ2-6,CASSSGQSANVLTF,TGCGCCAGCAGCTCTGGACAGTCAGCCAACGTCCTGACTTTC
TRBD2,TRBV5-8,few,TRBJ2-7,CASSLDIAGGSYEQYF,TGTGCCAGCAGCTTGGACATAGCGGGAGGCTCCTACGAGCAGTACTTC
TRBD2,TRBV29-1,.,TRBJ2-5,CSVAGGLGVETQYF,TGCAGCGTCGCGGGGGGCTTGGGCGTGGAGACCCAGTACTTC
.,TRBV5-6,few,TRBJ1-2,CASSLVGRTHYGYTF,TGTGCCAGCAGCTTGGTAGGGAGGACGCACTATGGCTACACCTTC
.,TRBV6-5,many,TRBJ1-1,CASKSTGGTEAFF,TGTGCCAGCAAATCCACCGGGGGGACTGAAGCTTTCTTT
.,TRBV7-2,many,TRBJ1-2,CASSLTGTQNYGYTF,TGTGCCAGCAGCTTAACCGGGACCCAAAACTATGGCTACACCTTC
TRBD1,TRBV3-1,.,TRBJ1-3,CASSSPGQASGNTIYF,TGTGCCAGCAGCTCTCCGGGACAGGCCTCTGGAAACACCATATATTTT
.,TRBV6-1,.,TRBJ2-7,CAISSSLGDGEQYF,TGTGCCATCAGCAGTAGCCTGGGGGATGGCGAGCAGTACTTC
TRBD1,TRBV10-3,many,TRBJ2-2,CAISEGQGANTGELFF,TGTGCCATCAGTGAGGGACAGGGGGCTAACACCGGGGAGCTGTTTTTT
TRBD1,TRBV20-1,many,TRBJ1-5,CSAGRGQGRDQPQHF,TGCAGTGCTGGAAGGGGGCAGGGTCGCGATCAGCCCCAGCATTTT
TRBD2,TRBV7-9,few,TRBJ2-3,CASSTTSGGAQTASTDTQYF,TGTGCCAGCAGCACGACTAGCGGGGGCGCGCAAACTGCTAGCACAGATACGCAGTATTTT
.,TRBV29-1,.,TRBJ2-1,CSVEVNGNEQFF,TGCAGCGTTGAAGTAAATGGCAATGAGCAGTTCTTC
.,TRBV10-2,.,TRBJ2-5,CASSSAVRETQYF,TGTGCCAGCAGTTCAGCGGTCCGAGAGACCCAGTACTTC
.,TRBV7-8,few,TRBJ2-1,CASSLDPVNNEQFF,TGTGCCAGCAGCTTGGACCCGGTCAACAATGAGCAGTTCTTC
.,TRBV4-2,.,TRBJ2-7,CASSQPGRAEQYF,TGTGCCAGCAGCCAACCGGGACGGGCTGAGCAGTACTTC
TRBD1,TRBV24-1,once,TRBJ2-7,CATSVEGASYEQYF,TGTGCCACCAGTGTTGAGGGGGCTTCCTACGAGCAGTACTTC
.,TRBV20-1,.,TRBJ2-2,CSAQTRANTGELFF,TGCAGTGCTCAGACTAGGGCGAACACCGGGGAGCTGTTTTTT
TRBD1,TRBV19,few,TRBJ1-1,CASSTNRKQGHTEAFF,TGTGCCAGTAGTACGAACCGAAAACAGGGGCACACTGAAGCTTTCTTT
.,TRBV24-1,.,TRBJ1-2,CATSSSGYGYTF,TGTGCCACCAGCAGTTCAGGGTATGGCTACACCTTC
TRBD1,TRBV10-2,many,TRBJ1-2,CASSESSGRGLGYTF,TGCGCCAGCAGTGAGTCGTCAGGCAGGGGGCTTGGCTACACCTTC
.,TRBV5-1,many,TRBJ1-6,CASRQVNSPLHF,TGCGCCAGCCGCCAAGTCAATTCACCCCTCCACTTT
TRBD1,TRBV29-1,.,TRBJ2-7,CSQEGDRGYEQYF,TGCAGCCAAGAAGGGGACAGGGGATACGAGCAGTACTTC
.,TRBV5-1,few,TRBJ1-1,CASSLAGGGTEAFF,TGCGCCAGCAGCTTGGCCGGCGGGGGCACTGAAGCTTTCTTT
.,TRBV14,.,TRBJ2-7,CASSRYGAPSYEQYF,TGTGCCAGCAGCCGCTACGGAGCCCCCTCCTACGAGCAGTACTTC
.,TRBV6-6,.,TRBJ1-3,CASSRTSGERGGNTIYF,TGTGCCAGCAGCCGCACCTCAGGGGAGCGGGGAGGAAACACCATATATTTT
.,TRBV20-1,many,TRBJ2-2,CSAQRRRTQAGELFF,TGCAGTGCTCAAAGGCGCCGGACCCAGGCCGGGGAGCTGTTTTTT
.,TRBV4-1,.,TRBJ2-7,CASSQVTAYEQYF,TGCGCCAGCAGCCAAGTGACAGCCTACGAGCAGTACTTC
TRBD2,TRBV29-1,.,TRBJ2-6,CSVGGTSGGANVLTF,TGCAGCGTCGGTGGGACTAGCGGAGGGGCCAACGTCCTGACTTTC